These T cell receptor beta chains were read from a single sample in a study of technical replicates of blood from a handful of donors. Only in-frame clones appear in the TCRdb table, and some are missing; sequencing was by immunoSEQ multiplex PCR. The sample consists of some 64,000 clones, approximately 83% of them appearing once. The sequenced material came from PBMCs. Every receptor here comes from a human donor in good health. Some clones in this sample may be carry-over from other donors' samples. CDR3s include the opening cysteine and the closing phenylalanine or tryptophan. A D gene is named only where the DNA matches it firmly. Clone size appears in some rows only: once, few, many, or a class for an expanded clone.

D,J,V,size,DNA,CDR3
.,TRBJ1-1,TRBV5-1,few,TGCGCCAGCTCGACAGGATATAACACTGAAGCTTTCTTT,CASSTGYNTEAFF
.,TRBJ1-3,TRBV29-1,.,TGCAGCGTTGTTACAGACTCTGGAAACACCATATATTTT,CSVVTDSGNTIYF
TRBD1,TRBJ2-7,TRBV10-2,few,TGCGCCAGCCGGGACAGGGGCCCGGTGGAGCAGTACTTC,CASRDRGPVEQYF
.,TRBJ2-3,TRBV7-3,.,TGTGCCAGCAGCTTATTCCCAAAAGATACGCAGTATTTT,CASSLFPKDTQYF
.,TRBJ1-5,TRBV9,.,TGTGCCAGCAGCTACGCGGGGGTTGGGCCCCAGCATTTT,CASSYAGVGPQHF
TRBD1,TRBJ1-1,TRBV11-2,.,TGTGCCAGCAGCTTAGGCCGAGGGGGCTCCGGGAACACTGAAGCTTTCTTT,CASSLGRGGSGNTEAFF
.,TRBJ1-6,TRBV6-5,once,TGTGCCAGCACCCTCCGCTCCTATAATTCACCCCTCCACTTT,CASTLRSYNSPLHF
.,TRBJ2-7,TRBV11-2,once,TGTGCCAGCAGCACAGTCCCCTACGAGCAGTACTTC,CASSTVPYEQYF
.,TRBJ1-3,TRBV7-2,.,TGTGCCAGCAGCTTAGTGGCAGGGGATGGAAACACCATATATTTT,CASSLVAGDGNTIYF
.,TRBJ2-1,TRBV11-2,.,TGTGCCAGCACTGCCGGAGGGGTGAACAATGAGCAGTTCTTC,CASTAGGVNNEQFF
TRBD2,TRBJ2-7,TRBV19,.,TGTGCCACCTCATCGAGGAAGCGGGGGCCTTCCTACGAGCAGTACTTC,CATSSRKRGPSYEQYF
.,TRBJ2-3,TRBV11-2,.,TGTGCCAGCTCCGACGGGAGTTACACAGATACGCAGTATTTT,CASSDGSYTDTQYF
.,TRBJ2-5,TRBV5-1,.,TGCGCCAGCAGCGGCGGGACCTTACAAGAGACCCAGTACTTC,CASSGGTLQETQYF
TRBD1,TRBJ1-1,TRBV7-2,.,TGTGCCAGCAGCTCCCAGGGGGGTGGCACTGAAGCTTTCTTT,CASSSQGGGTEAFF
TRBD1,TRBJ1-5,TRBV7-2,few,TGTGCCAGCAGCTGGGACAGGGTGGGGAGCAATCAGCCCCAGCATTTT,CASSWDRVGSNQPQHF
.,TRBJ2-4,TRBV29-1,.,TGCAGCGTGTGGACTGGTTTGGGCAAAAACATTCAGTACTTC,CSVWTGLGKNIQYF
.,TRBJ1-3,TRBV4-2,.,TGTGCCAGCAGCCAAGTCACTGGAAACACCATATATTTT,CASSQVTGNTIYF
.,TRBJ1-3,TRBV11-2,.,TGTGCCAGCAGCTCTACAGGGATCGCTGGAAACACCATATATTTT,CASSSTGIAGNTIYF
TRBD1,TRBJ2-5,TRBV2,.,TGTGCCAGCAGTTACGGACAGGCAAGCCAAGAGACCCAGTACTTC,CASSYGQASQETQYF
.,TRBJ2-2,TRBV6-6,.,TGTGCCAGCAGTTACTCGTACAGGCGAACGACCGGGGAGCTGTTTTTT,CASSYSYRRTTGELFF
TRBD2,TRBJ2-7,TRBV30,.,TGTGCCTGGAGTCCCGGGACTAGCGGGAGTATGTACTTC,CAWSPGTSGSMYF
.,TRBJ1-1,TRBV6-5,medium-sized,TGTGCCAGCCAAAGCGGGCTAATGAACACTGAAGCTTTCTTT,CASQSGLMNTEAFF
.,TRBJ1-1,TRBV27,.,TGTGCCAGCACCCGAGTACTAGGCACTGAAGCTTTCTTT,CASTRVLGTEAFF
.,TRBJ2-6,TRBV7-2,.,TGTGCCAGCAGCCCTAGATCTGGGGCCAACGTCCTGACTTTC,CASSPRSGANVLTF
TRBD2,TRBJ2-7,TRBV5-5,.,TGTGCCAGCAGCTTGGACTCCGTAGCGGGAGGTTACTACGAGCAGTACTTC,CASSLDSVAGGYYEQYF
.,TRBJ1-4,TRBV27,.,TGTGCCAGCAGTAGGAGGGAGGGAGAAAAACTGTTTTTT,CASSRREGEKLFF
.,TRBJ2-2,TRBV11-1,.,TGTGCCAGCAGCTTAGCGCGGAGTGAGGAGCTGTTTTTT,CASSLARSEELFF
TRBD1,TRBJ1-1,TRBV5-4,.,TGTGCCAGCAGCCCGCAGGGGGCAAGCACTGAAGCTTTCTTT,CASSPQGASTEAFF
TRBD2,TRBJ2-5,TRBV19,few,TGTGCCAGTAGTAGGGCGGGAGGCGGGGAAGAGACCCAGTACTTC,CASSRAGGGEETQYF
TRBD1,TRBJ2-2,TRBV11-1,.,TGTGCCAGCAGCTTAGCCGACAGGGCCACCGGGGAGCTGTTTTTT,CASSLADRATGELFF
.,TRBJ1-3,TRBV9,.,TGTGCCAGCAGCGTAGGAATGAGGGCTGGAAACACCATATATTTT,CASSVGMRAGNTIYF
.,TRBJ2-3,TRBV7-3,.,TGTGCCAGCAGCTTTGGCGGGTCTAGCACAGATACGCAGTATTTT,CASSFGGSSTDTQYF
.,TRBJ2-1,TRBV5-8,.,TGTGCCAGCAGCTTGGTGTACAGGAGAACCTACAATGAGCAGTTCTTC,CASSLVYRRTYNEQFF
TRBD1,TRBJ2-7,TRBV6-5,.,TGTGCCAGCACTCCCAGGGGACAGAAGAGTTACGAGCAGTACTTC,CASTPRGQKSYEQYF
TRBD2,TRBJ2-1,TRBV29-1,.,TGCAGCGTTGTAGGGGACCAAAGCGGGAGGACCTCCTACAATGAGCAGTTCTTC,CSVVGDQSGRTSYNEQFF
.,TRBJ1-3,TRBV5-5,.,TGTGCCAGCAGCTTTATGGGGGGTCCTGGAAACACCATATATTTT,CASSFMGGPGNTIYF
.,TRBJ2-1,TRBV4-3,.,TGCGCCAGCAGCCAAGCCTTAGAGAATGAGCAGTTCTTC,CASSQALENEQFF
TRBD2,TRBJ2-5,TRBV30,.,TGTGCCTGGAGCGGGGCTAGCGGCCCCCTGGGGGAAGAGACCCAGTACTTC,CAWSGASGPLGEETQYF
.,TRBJ1-5,TRBV7-2,.,TGTGCCAGCAGCCAGGGCATCAATCAGCCCCAGCATTTT,CASSQGINQPQHF
TRBD1,TRBJ2-7,TRBV7-3,.,TGTGCCAGCAGCCGGGGACAGAAGTATTACGAGCAGTACTTC,CASSRGQKYYEQYF
TRBD1,TRBJ2-1,TRBV5-1,.,TGCGCCAGCAGCCCGCCGAACAGGGGAGCCAATGAGCAGTTCTTC,CASSPPNRGANEQFF
TRBD1,TRBJ2-7,TRBV23-1,.,TGCGCCAGCAGTCAATCGATTGCAGGGGGCGCCTACGAGCAGTACTTC,CASSQSIAGGAYEQYF
.,TRBJ2-7,TRBV23-1,.,TGCGCCAGCAGCGGGCCCCCGGGGGAGTACTTC,CASSGPPGEYF
.,TRBJ2-7,TRBV2,.,TGTGCCAGCACGACTAGGATGGACTACGAGCAGTACTTC,CASTTRMDYEQYF
.,TRBJ2-7,TRBV7-9,.,TGTGCCAGCAGCCGACATGGGTACGAGCAGTACTTC,CASSRHGYEQYF
.,TRBJ1-6,TRBV4-1,few,TGCGCCAGCAGCCAAGGAGAATCCGGTTCACCCCTCCACTTT,CASSQGESGSPLHF
.,TRBJ1-1,TRBV4-2,.,TGTGCCAGCAGCCAGATTGAGAGGGCGGACACTGAAGCTTTCTTT,CASSQIERADTEAFF
.,TRBJ2-2,TRBV7-6,.,TGTGCCAGCAGCCCCCAGACTGGCCCCGAGGAGCTGTTTTTT,CASSPQTGPEELFF
.,TRBJ2-5,TRBV18,.,TGTGCCACCTTGGGTGAGGTTCAAGAGACCCAGTACTTC,CATLGEVQETQYF
.,TRBJ2-3,TRBV6-6,.,TGTGCCAGCACTTGGGGCCCCACAGATACGCAGTATTTT,CASTWGPTDTQYF
.,TRBJ1-2,TRBV6-6,once,TGTGCCAGCAGTTTGGACACGGATTCGGGCTACACCTTC,CASSLDTDSGYTF
.,TRBJ2-3,TRBV6-5,.,TGTGCCAGCAGTTCACAACCAAGCACAGATACGCAGTATTTT,CASSSQPSTDTQYF
.,TRBJ2-7,TRBV18,.,TGTGCCAGCTCACCAGATGGACAGTTTTCCTACGAGCAGTACTTC,CASSPDGQFSYEQYF
.,TRBJ2-3,TRBV9,.,TGTGCCAGCAGCGGCGGGGGCCTCGGAGATACGCAGTATTTT,CASSGGGLGDTQYF
TRBD2,TRBJ2-1,TRBV7-9,.,TGTGCCCGTTCCGGGTCTAGCGGGAATGAGCAGTTCTTC,CARSGSSGNEQFF